This TCR beta chain derives from a study of blood T cell repertoires in COVID-19 (dated by TCRdb to about 2020). About the full investigation: Samples covering the acute and convalescent phases of COVID-19 were provided by collaborators in the United States, Italy and Spain. Subjects who had been exposed to COVID-19, were actively infected with it, or had recovered from it provided the deeply sampled blood TCRbeta repertoires that made up the dataset. The repertoires were released in a freely available public database intended as a resource for research on the immune response to SARS-CoV-2. Where available, HLA class I and class II types were obtained from metadata supplied by the sample provider rather than from assay-based typing. A de-identified subject ID, COVID-19 status, age in years and sex were almost always included in the sample metadata. The samples were drawn from the first 160 participants of the ongoing ImmuneRACE study and from more than 1,000 subjects provided by 6 global collaborators. The prospective study material was composed of cDNA or gDNA derived from T cells, B-cell-depleted T cells, or PBMCs. What the authors observed across the whole study: The amount of clinical and demographic metadata varied by source and participant and was provided uncurated.

The CDR3 numbers 14 residues from cysteine through phenylalanine. Only the CDR3 part of the read is kept: 42 bases, read in frame from the first base. CDR1 and CDR2, per the germline V gene (reference sequence), are SEHNR and FQNEAQ. V and J lose 6 bases and 6 bases, and a span of 15 bases separates them. TCRbeta CDR3 regions were amplified from genomic DNA using the immunoSEQ Assay, a bias-controlled multiplex PCR. As for how the authors treated the data: The number of nucleated cells in each sample was estimated from the amplification of reference gene primers within the assay. Sequence reads were collapsed and filtered to measure the absolute abundance of every unique TCRbeta CDR3 rearrangement. Productive Simpson clonality was computed per sample as the square root of Simpson's diversity index over productive rearrangements. TCRdb mirrors the immuneACCESS table, restricted to in-frame sequences. Some clones are absent from its copies; in checked studies, under half trace to an unresolved V gene, and the reason for the others is unknown. That table gives V, J and clone size, and the DNA gave D and trimming. The sample table records over 40,000 clones; 85% to 90% of these occur just once. The ten largest make up roughly a quarter of the sample.

About this clone: Its antigen remains undetermined. Nothing much larger sits one base from this clone, and base qualities are not available.

Whole blood was collected in K2EDTA tubes by collaborating institutions according to the institutions' own protocols. For TCRbeta analysis, collaborator samples were shipped as frozen whole blood, as isolated PBMCs, or as DNA extracted from either sample type. The TCR originated in a human donor in a cohort sampled during active COVID-19. The sequence is built from TRBV7-9 and TRBJ2-1, with an unclear D gene assignment. Sequencing was performed on peripheral blood. In nucleotides, the sequence is TGTGCCAGCAGTCAAGTGCCCAGTTCCAATGAGCAGTTCTTC. Translation gives CASSQVPSSNEQFF. The full variable domain, with segments outside the CDR3 supplied by the reference TRBV7-9 and TRBJ2-1 proteins, appears as DTGVSQNPRHKITKRGQNVTFRCDPISEHNRLYWYRQTLGQGPEFLTYFQNEAQLEKSRLLSDRFSAERPKGSFSTLEIQRTEQGDSAMYLCASSQVPSSNEQFFGPGTRLTVL.